This TCR beta chain was profiled in a study of a mutant IDH1 vaccine in newly diagnosed glioma (TCRdb year 2021). With regard to the full study: Vaccination was initiated 4-6 weeks after radiotherapy alone, or concurrently with temozolomide cycles in the chemotherapy-containing groups. Of the approximately 33 treated patients, roughly 60% were male and about 40% were female, and the mean age was 40.4 years. Before enrollment, most patients had been given radiochemotherapy with temozolomide as standard therapy, while the rest had received either radiotherapy alone or temozolomide alone. The week-35 safety follow-up took place at visit V12, and the week-47 end of study took place at visit V13. Peripheral blood samples were drawn at six visits, namely V03 (baseline), V05, V07, V10, V12 and V13. For exploratory analyses, 25 to 30 treated patients had longitudinal TCRB deep sequencing done wherever samples were available.

Library creation used the immunoSEQ multiplex PCR assay. The hsTCRB Kit was used according to the manufacturer's protocol to amplify rearranged TCR beta chain sequences. An Illumina MiSeq was used to sequence the TCRB libraries. For the original study's pipeline: The proprietary platform of the kit vendor was used for demultiplexing, trimming and gene mapping. TCRdb stores this immuneACCESS table with in-frame sequences only. Part of the clones is absent; in the studies checked, under half of the shortfall reflects unresolved V genes, and no reason is known for the rest. The D gene and trimming were derived from the DNA, and the V and J assignments and clone size from that table. Counted in this sample were around 41,000 clones; around 91% of them appeared once. 1.5% of the sample is held by the ten biggest clonotypes. According to the study, the label for this sample's time point signals: week 35, safety follow-up. Each vaccine dose, consisting of 300 ug of a 20-mer mutant IDH1 peptide in Montanide, was administered subcutaneously with topical imiquimod. Eight vaccinations were administered to patients in weeks 1, 3, 5, 7, 11, 15, 19 and 23, corresponding to visits V03 through V10. Donors had newly diagnosed WHO grade 3 or 4 IDH1-mutant astrocytomas with loss of nuclear ATRX. The samples were drawn from NOA16, a multicentre, single-arm, open-label phase I trial in Germany that tested a mutant IDH1 peptide vaccine in humans for the first time. The DNeasy Blood and Tissue Kit was used to extract genomic DNA from EDTA blood for TCRB sequencing.

Worth noting for this clone: Its antigen has not been determined. Qualities for individual bases were not recorded, and no much larger clone is one base off.

Beyond this particular receptor, the publication reports: No apparent relationship was observed between pseudoprogression and alterations in the top peripheral T cell clonotypes detected by TCRB sequencing. Availability determined which PBMC samples were chosen for TCRB deep sequencing. Immune responses induced by the vaccine were seen in around 93% of patients across multiple MHC alleles. The authors noted that analyses of patient blood samples could not be reproduced because of sample limitations.

This TCR derives from a man in his forties or fifties with glioma. The sequenced sample was PBMCs, obtained from a glioma patient whose treatment included an IDH1 peptide vaccine.

The DNA is TGTGCCAGCACCTGGATGGGGGGTCCGACAGATACGCAGTATTTT. This gives the protein CASTWMGGPTDTQYF. Here the chain combines TRBV7-2 and TRBJ2-3; a tentative D call is TRBD2 (6 bases match). Deletion took 7 bases off V and 3 bases off J, with a span of 17 bases between the germline ends. CDR1 SGHTA and CDR2 FQGNSA are derived from the germline V gene. The CDR3 sequence holds 15 residues, the cysteine and phenylalanine included. Only the CDR3 DNA stays, 45 bases, in frame from base 1. With all but the CDR3 taken from the reference TRBV7-2 and TRBJ2-3 genes, the full variable domain is: GAGVSQSPSNKVTEKGKDVELRCDPISGHTALYWYRQSLGQGLEFLIYFQGNSAPDKSGLPSDRFSAERTGGSVSTLTIQRTQQEDSAVYLCASTWMGGPTDTQYFGPGTRLTVL.